The clone carrying this T cell receptor (beta chain) appeared a single time. Data came from immunoSEQ multiplex PCR; TCRdb stores just in-frame clones and leaves some out. The profile shows more than 70,000 clones, around 83% of them singletons. This entry is derived from a study of lymphopenia after photon versus proton radiotherapy. This CDR3 is built from 13 residues. V gave up 6 bases and J gave up 3 bases; unmatched junction bases: 3. Germline V gene lookup returns CDR1 LNHDA and CDR2 SQIVND (reference sequence). This sample comprised peripheral blood, obtained from a patient treated with proton-based radiotherapy. The source is a man aged 60-69 years with pancreatic cancer. V usage is TRBV19 and J usage is TRBJ2-7, with 9 bases that match TRBD2. The CDR3 is CASSPSGIYEQYF. The CDR3 nucleotides are TGTGCCAGTAGCCCTAGCGGGATCTACGAGCAGTACTTC.